This TCR beta chain was identified during a study of PD-L1 blockade in urothelial cancer. About the study: The researchers analyzed blood 3 weeks (second dose) and 6 weeks after treatment start.

TCRdb's table, derived via immunoSEQ multiplex PCR, lists solely in-frame clones and lacks some. The sample records under 50,000 clones, 75% to 95% being singletons. V dropped 1 base and J dropped 7 bases, with 5 bases sitting between them. This CDR3 is 12 amino acids long. Germline CDR1 reads SEHNR; CDR2 reads FQNEAQ (reference sequence). The chain combines TRBV7-9 with TRBJ1-5; D is perhaps TRBD1 (5 bases). This clonotype was sampled from a man in his 70s with urothelial cancer. The sequencing used PBMCs, collected around atezolizumab (anti-PD-L1) treatment. CDR3 in amino acids: CASSLGGQPQHF. The CDR3 DNA sequence: TGTGCCAGCAGCTTAGGGGGCCAGCCCCAGCATTTT. Supplemented by reference TRBV7-9 and TRBJ1-5, the full variable domain reads DTGVSQNPRHKITKRGQNVTFRCDPISEHNRLYWYRQTLGQGPEFLTYFQNEAQLEKSRLLSDRFSAERPKGSFSTLEIQRTEQGDSAMYLCASSLGGQPQHFGDGTRLSIL.